Listed below are T cell receptor beta chains from one sample, sequenced in a study of Graves' ophthalmopathy and Graves' hyperthyroidism. TCRdb used MiXCR to reprocess the multiplex PCR reads, holding one entry per CDR3 protein. The table shows about 380,000 distinct CDR3 sequences, with about 16% occurring only once. The sequencing input was peripheral blood. The receptors originated from a young woman with stable Graves' hyperthyroidism. Each CDR3 is given without its conserved first and last residue.

v_gene,j_gene,CDR3aa
TRBV24-1,TRBJ1-1,ATSVGRDTEAF
TRBV7-2,TRBJ2-5,ASSLAWGGETQY
TRBV19,TRBJ1-1,ASSISLRFNTEAF
TRBV6-2/TRBV6-3,TRBJ2-7,ASSYSIGTYEQY
TRBV4-1,TRBJ1-5,ASSQVWGLNNQPQH
TRBV12-3/TRBV12-4,TRBJ2-5,ASSLTGGAAETQY
TRBV5-1,TRBJ2-5,ASSSSTGKETQY
TRBV15,TRBJ1-6,ATSRDDNSPLH
TRBV6-2/TRBV6-3,TRBJ2-5,ASRYSGIGTETQY
TRBV5-1,TRBJ2-7,ASSLGNYEQY
TRBV19,TRBJ1-2,ASSIFRGGSYGYT
TRBV6-2/TRBV6-3,TRBJ2-5,ASSDGILQETQY
TRBV6-5,TRBJ1-1,ASTNFPWNTEAF
TRBV6-5,TRBJ1-1,ASSYDDSSEAF
TRBV19,TRBJ1-1,ASSLGQGGVAF
TRBV11-3,TRBJ2-5,ASGPRGMETQY
TRBV19,TRBJ2-7,ASSIGTGSSYEQY
TRBV13,TRBJ1-3,ASSNGGASGNTIY
TRBV6-1,TRBJ1-2,ASSEALGGGYT
TRBV12-3/TRBV12-4,TRBJ1-2,ARRGNWSYT
TRBV6-2/TRBV6-3,TRBJ2-5,ASRPPTGVKETQY
TRBV29-1,TRBJ1-5,SVASGVNNQPQH
TRBV12-3/TRBV12-4,TRBJ1-2,ASSFSRGTRGGYT